Listed below are T cell receptor beta chains from one sample, sequenced in a study of T cell responses to AZD1222 COVID-19 vaccine. Profiled with immunoSEQ multiplex PCR; TCRdb holds only in-frame clones, not every one. The sample yields roughly 80,000 clones, roughly 94% seen once. The sample consisted of peripheral blood, taken on day 0 of AZD1222 vaccination. The receptors originated from an adult in good health. Each CDR3 is given with its conserved first and last residue. The D gene is left open where the match is weak. The size entry is marked missing in some rows and otherwise reads once, few, many or a size class.

d_gene: NA
v_gene: TRBV7-9
j_gene: TRBJ2-2
abundance: NA
CDR3nt: TGTGCCAACCCGGGAGAAAACACCGGGGAGCTGTTTTTT
CDR3aa: CANPGENTGELFF

d_gene: NA
v_gene: TRBV19
j_gene: TRBJ2-6
abundance: NA
CDR3nt: TGTGCCAGTAAGTTGGGGTCTGGGGCCAACGTCCTGACTTTC
CDR3aa: CASKLGSGANVLTF

d_gene: NA
v_gene: TRBV12-3/TRBV12-4
j_gene: TRBJ2-7
abundance: NA
CDR3nt: TGTGCCAGCAGTTTCGATAGTCCCTACGAGCAGTACTTC
CDR3aa: CASSFDSPYEQYF

d_gene: NA
v_gene: TRBV18
j_gene: TRBJ2-3
abundance: NA
CDR3nt: TGTGCCAGCTCCTCCCAGACCAGGGTTGGTTCAGATACGCAGTATTTT
CDR3aa: CASSSQTRVGSDTQYF

d_gene: NA
v_gene: TRBV28
j_gene: TRBJ2-6
abundance: NA
CDR3nt: TGTGCCAGCAGCTCCGTGTCCGGGGCCAACGTCCTGACTTTC
CDR3aa: CASSSVSGANVLTF

d_gene: NA
v_gene: TRBV7-9
j_gene: TRBJ1-4
abundance: NA
CDR3nt: TGTGCCAGCAGCGGTCAAAGGATGCGAGAAGAAAAACTGTTTTTT
CDR3aa: CASSGQRMREEKLFF

d_gene: TRBD2
v_gene: TRBV5-1
j_gene: TRBJ2-1
abundance: NA
CDR3nt: TGCGCCAGCAGCTCTGGCTTGTCTAGCGGGGGGTACAATGAGCAGTTCTTC
CDR3aa: CASSSGLSSGGYNEQFF

d_gene: TRBD2
v_gene: TRBV9
j_gene: TRBJ2-3
abundance: once
CDR3nt: TGTGCCAGCAGCGTAGGAAGGGGACTAGCTACAGATACGCAGTATTTT
CDR3aa: CASSVGRGLATDTQYF

d_gene: NA
v_gene: TRBV9
j_gene: TRBJ2-7
abundance: NA
CDR3nt: TGTGCCAGCAGCCCGTTTCCCGTGACCTACGAGCAGTACTTC
CDR3aa: CASSPFPVTYEQYF

d_gene: NA
v_gene: TRBV29-1
j_gene: TRBJ2-7
abundance: few
CDR3nt: TGCAGCGTTGGAAGGCAGGGAAGCTCCTACGAGCAGTACTTC
CDR3aa: CSVGRQGSSYEQYF

d_gene: NA
v_gene: TRBV5-6
j_gene: TRBJ1-1
abundance: NA
CDR3nt: TGTGCCAGCAGCTTGGTGCCCACTGGCACTGAAGCTTTCTTT
CDR3aa: CASSLVPTGTEAFF